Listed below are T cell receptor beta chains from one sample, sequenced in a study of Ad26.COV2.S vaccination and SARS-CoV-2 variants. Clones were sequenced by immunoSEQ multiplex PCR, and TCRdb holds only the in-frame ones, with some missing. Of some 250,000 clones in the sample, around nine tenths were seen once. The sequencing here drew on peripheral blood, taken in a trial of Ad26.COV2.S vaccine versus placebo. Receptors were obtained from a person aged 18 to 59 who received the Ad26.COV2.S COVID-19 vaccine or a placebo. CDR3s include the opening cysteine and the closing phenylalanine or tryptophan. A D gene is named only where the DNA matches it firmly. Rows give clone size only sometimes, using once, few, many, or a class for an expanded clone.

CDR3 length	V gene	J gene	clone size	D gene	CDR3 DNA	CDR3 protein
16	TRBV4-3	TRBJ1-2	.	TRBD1	TGCGCCAGCAGCCAAGATATTACAGGGGAGAACTATGGCTACACCTTC	CASSQDITGENYGYTF
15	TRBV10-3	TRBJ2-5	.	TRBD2	TGTGCCATCAGTGGGTCTAGCGGGACCCAAGAGACCCAGTACTTC	CAISGSSGTQETQYF
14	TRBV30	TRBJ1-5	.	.	TGTGCCTGGAGTGGGGGGTCCTCCCTGGGGCCCCAGCATTTT	CAWSGGSSLGPQHF
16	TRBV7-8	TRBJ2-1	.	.	TGTGCCAGCAGCTTAGGGGCAGGAGGGGGGTACAATGAGCAGTTCTTC	CASSLGAGGGYNEQFF
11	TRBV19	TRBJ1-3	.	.	TGTGCCAGCGAGCTAGGAAACACCATATATTTT	CASELGNTIYF
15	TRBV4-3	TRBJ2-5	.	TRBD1	TGCGCCAGCAGCCAAGGGGACAGGGGAACGGAGACCCAGTACTTC	CASSQGDRGTETQYF
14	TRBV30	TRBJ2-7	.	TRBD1	TGTGCCTGGGGCGGGGGACAGGGGAGCCGCGAGCAGTACTTC	CAWGGGQGSREQYF
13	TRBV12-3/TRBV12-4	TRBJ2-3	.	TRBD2	TGTGCCAGTCGTAGCGGGGGGGGAGATACGCAGTATTTT	CASRSGGGDTQYF
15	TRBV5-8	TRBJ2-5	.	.	TGTGCCAGCAGACGAGGGACTCGGTGGTTGGAGACCCAGTACTTC	CASRRGTRWLETQYF
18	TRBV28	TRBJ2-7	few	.	TGTGCCAGCAGCCGTCCCACCAGCGATGGGGTAGGTGTTGGCGAGCAGTACTTC	CASSRPTSDGVGVGEQYF
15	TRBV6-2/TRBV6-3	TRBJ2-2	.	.	TGTGCCAGCAGCCGATCTACTCAGATTCGCGGGGAGCTGTTTTTT	CASSRSTQIRGELFF
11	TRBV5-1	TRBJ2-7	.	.	TGCGCCAGCAGCCAGTCCTACGAGCAGTACTTC	CASSQSYEQYF
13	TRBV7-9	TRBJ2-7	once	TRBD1	TGTGCCAGCAGTTGGACAGGGGTACTGGAGCAGTACTTC	CASSWTGVLEQYF
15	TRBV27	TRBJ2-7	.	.	TGTGCCAGCAGTCTCGGCGGGGCAGGAAACTACGAGCAGTACTTC	CASSLGGAGNYEQYF
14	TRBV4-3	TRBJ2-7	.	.	TGCGCCAGCAGCCAAGCGGAGGGGCGGTACGAGCAGTACTTC	CASSQAEGRYEQYF
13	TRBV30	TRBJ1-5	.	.	TGTGCCTGGAGTGGAGCTTTCAATCAGCCCCAGCATTTT	CAWSGAFNQPQHF
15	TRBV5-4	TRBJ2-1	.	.	TGTGCCAGCAGCTTGTCGCAGTTATCCTACAATGAGCAGTTCTTC	CASSLSQLSYNEQFF
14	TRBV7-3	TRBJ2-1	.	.	TGTGCCAGCTCTCCCGGGGACTCCTACAATGAGCAGTTCTTC	CASSPGDSYNEQFF
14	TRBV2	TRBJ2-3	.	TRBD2	TGTGCCAGCAGTTGGGCTAGCGGAACAGATACGCAGTATTTT	CASSWASGTDTQYF
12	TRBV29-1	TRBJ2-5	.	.	TGCAGCGTTCCTAACACCCAAGAGACCCAGTACTTC	CSVPNTQETQYF
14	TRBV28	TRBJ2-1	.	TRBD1	TGTGCCAGCCGGGACAGGGGGGCCTACAATGAGCAGTTCTTC	CASRDRGAYNEQFF
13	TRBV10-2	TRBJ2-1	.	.	TGCGCCAGCAGTGAGCCCCAGAAGGGTGAGCAGTTCTTC	CASSEPQKGEQFF
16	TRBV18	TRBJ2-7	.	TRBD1	TGTGCCAGCTCACCCCGGGGACAGGGGGCCTCTGGGGAGCAGTACTTC	CASSPRGQGASGEQYF
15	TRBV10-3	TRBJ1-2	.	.	TGTGCCATCAGTGAGTCGCCAGGGGAGGTCTATGGCTACACCTTC	CAISESPGEVYGYTF
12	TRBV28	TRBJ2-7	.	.	TGTGCCAGCTCGAGGAGGGGAGGCGAGCAGTACTTC	CASSRRGGEQYF
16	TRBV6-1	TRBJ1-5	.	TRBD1	TGTGCCAGCAGTGAAACGGACAGGGGGCGTAGTCAGCCCCAGCATTTT	CASSETDRGRSQPQHF
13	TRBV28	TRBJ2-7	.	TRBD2	TGTGCCAGCAGTTTAGGCGGGAGAAGCGAGCAGTACTTC	CASSLGGRSEQYF
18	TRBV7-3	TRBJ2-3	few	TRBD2	TGTGCCAGCAGATCCGCGGGAGTCCGTTTTACTAGCACAGATACGCAGTATTTT	CASRSAGVRFTSTDTQYF
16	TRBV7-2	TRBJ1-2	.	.	TGTGCCAGCAGCTTATATGCCTCGACAGCGATCTATGGCTACACCTTC	CASSLYASTAIYGYTF
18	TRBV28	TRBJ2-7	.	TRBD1	TGTGCCAGCAGTGCACACCGGGACAGGGTGAGGAGCTCCTACGAGCAGTACTTC	CASSAHRDRVRSSYEQYF
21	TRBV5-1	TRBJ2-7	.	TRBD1	TGCGCCAGCAGCTTGGCCCTGAGAACGACAGGGACCCAACCCTCTCCCTACGAGCAGTACTTC	CASSLALRTTGTQPSPYEQYF
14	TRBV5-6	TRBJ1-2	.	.	TGTGCCAGCAGCCCGCCCCGACAGGACTATGGCTACACCTTC	CASSPPRQDYGYTF
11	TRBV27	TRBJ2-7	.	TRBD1	TGTGCCTCGCAGGGGGCAGGGGAGCAGTACTTC	CASQGAGEQYF
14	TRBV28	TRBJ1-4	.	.	TGTGCCATCACAGCAGGGCCCGGGGGTGAAAAACTGTTTTTT	CAITAGPGGEKLFF
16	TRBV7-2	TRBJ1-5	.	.	TGTGCCAGCAGCCAGAATATCGGGTTGGAAAATCAGCCCCAGCATTTT	CASSQNIGLENQPQHF
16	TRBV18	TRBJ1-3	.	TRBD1	TGTGCCAGCTCACTAGGGACAGGAAGCTCTGGAAACACCATATATTTT	CASSLGTGSSGNTIYF
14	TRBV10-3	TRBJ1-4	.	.	TGTGCCATCAGTGAGATAGGGGATCGAGAAAAACTGTTTTTT	CAISEIGDREKLFF
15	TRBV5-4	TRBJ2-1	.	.	TGTGCCAGCAGCTTGGTCGGGAGAGGCTACAATGAGCAGTTCTTC	CASSLVGRGYNEQFF
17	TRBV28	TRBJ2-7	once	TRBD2	TGTGCCAGCACCAGGGGACTAGCGGGAGCACCCTCCTACGAGCAGTACTTC	CASTRGLAGAPSYEQYF
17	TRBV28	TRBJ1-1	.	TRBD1	TGTGCCATCGATGGGACAGGGGGCGCAATTCGGGGCACTGAAGCTTTCTTT	CAIDGTGGAIRGTEAFF
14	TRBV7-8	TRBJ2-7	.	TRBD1	TGTGCCAGCAGCCCGGGACAGGGGTCCCCCGAGCAGTACTTC	CASSPGQGSPEQYF
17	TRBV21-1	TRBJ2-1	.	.	TGTGCCAGCAGCAAAGTAAGCGGGGGGGCTGCCTACAATGAGCAGTTCTTC	CASSKVSGGAAYNEQFF
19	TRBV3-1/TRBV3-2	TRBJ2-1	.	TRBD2	TGTGCCAGCAGCCAAGATTGGGCTAGCGGGGGGGCCCGGCTCAGGGAGCAGTTCTTC	CASSQDWASGGARLREQFF
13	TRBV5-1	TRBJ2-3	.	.	TGCGCCAGCAGCTCCTTAAGGTCAGATACGCAGTATTTT	CASSSLRSDTQYF
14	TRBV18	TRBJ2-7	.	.	TGTGCCAGCACGCGGGACTCCAGCTCCTACGAGCAGTACTTC	CASTRDSSSYEQYF
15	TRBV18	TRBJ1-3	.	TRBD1	TGTGCCAGCTCACAACAGGGGCCCCCTGGAAACACCATATATTTT	CASSQQGPPGNTIYF